This paragraph reports one T cell receptor (beta chain). What it recognizes is unknown. Positive magnetic bead selection, which isolated the CD4+ and CD8+ cells, was followed by a flow cytometry check of purity. These data belong to a study of somatic mutations in cytotoxic T cells in rheumatoid arthritis. Germline V CDR1 and CDR2: MNHEY, SMNVEV (reference sequence). The CDR3 sequence is 16 residues long. V dropped 5 bases and J dropped 4 bases, with 21 bases sitting between them. The data were produced by immunoSEQ multiplex PCR, yet TCRdb's version contains in-frame clones alone and is incomplete. The sample lists fewer than 20,000 clones; roughly 78% were seen once. Points from the study as a whole: Rheumatoid arthritis patients showed CD8+ clonality increasing with age, unlike healthy controls. In rheumatoid arthritis patients, the slight underrepresentation of TRBV07 was not adjusted for multiple comparisons.

This clonotype was obtained from a woman between 50 and 59 years old with rheumatoid arthritis. The V gene is TRBV27, the J gene TRBJ2-7; maybe TRBD1 (6 bases). The sequenced sample was CD8+ T cells sorted from blood. The CDR3 is CASSETGTPFIYEQYF. As DNA, the CDR3 is TGTGCCAGCAGTGAAACCGGGACACCATTCATATACGAGCAGTACTTC.